Each of the 20 T cell receptor beta chains below was sequenced from the same sample in a study of identical twins. TCRdb re-called the 5' RACE reads with MiXCR, one entry per CDR3 protein. Found here are roughly 250,000 distinct CDR3 sequences, roughly 13% of them singletons; the top ten hold 7% to 9.5%. Specimen: memory (CD45RO+) T cells sorted from blood. The receptor source for this set is a woman in her late teens or twenties in good health.

Points on this clonotype: The germline gene is not matched at one end of the junction; a read error may be the cause. V usage is TRBV19 and J usage is TRBJ1-5; 7 bases fit TRBD1. The germline V gene has CDR1 LNHDA and CDR2 SQIVND (reference sequence). The CDR3 is made up of 12 amino acids. CDR3 sequence (DNA): TGTGCCAGTAGTATGGCTCAAGGGACAGTATCTTTT. Translation gives CASSMAQGTVSF. Drawing the rest from reference TRBV19 and TRBJ1-5, the complete variable domain is DGGITQSPKYLFRKEGQNVTLSCEQNLNHDAMYWYRQDPGQGLRLIYYSQIVNDFQKGDIAEGYSVSREKKESFPLTVTSAQKNPTAFYLCASSMAQGTVSFGDGTRLSIL.

This clonotype appeared many times. This sequence joins TRBV5-6 and TRBJ2-1; weak D call: TRBD2 (5 bases). Per germline, CDR1 SGHDT and CDR2 YYEEEE. CDR3 size: 15 residues. Trimming took 3 bases from V and 8 from J, leaving 18 bases between them. The CDR3 nucleotides are TGTGCCAGCAGCTCTCTAGCAGGAGAAGTCCATGAGCAGTTCTTC. Translation: CASSSLAGEVHEQFF.

The rearrangement uses TRBV12-3 or TRBV12-4 and TRBJ2-5; no clear D gene. V was pared by 6 bases and J by 7 bases, with 12 bases between. The CDR3 is 12 amino acids. CDR3 amino acids: CASSHASGTQYF. The CDR3 DNA sequence: TGTGCCAGCAGCCACGCCTCGGGGACCCAGTACTTC.

At least ten counts were recorded for this clonotype. The chain is built from TRBV15 and TRBJ2-1, with 11 positions matching TRBD2. This CDR3 has 15 residues. Trimming took 1 base from V and 8 from J; bases not matched to a gene: 4. The V gene's germline CDR1 is LNHNV and CDR2 YYDKDF (reference sequence). The CDR3 nucleotides read TGTGCCACCAGCAGAGCACTAGCGGGGGCAGATGAGCAGTTCTTC. This codes for CATSRALAGADEQFF.

This clonotype was detected a few times. The chain uses TRBV5-1 and TRBJ2-5; 15 nucleotides agree with TRBD2. The CDR3 is made up of 15 amino acids. Trimming cost V 4 bases and J 4 bases; bases outside gene matches: 2. Per the germline V gene, CDR1 is SGHRS and CDR2 is YFSETQ. The chain's CDR3 is CASSKGLAGGETQYF. The CDR3 DNA is TGCGCCAGCAGCAAGGGACTAGCGGGAGGAGAGACCCAGTACTTC. Full variable domain (outside the CDR3, taken from reference TRBV5-1 and TRBJ2-5): KAGVTQTPRYLIKTRGQQVTLSCSPISGHRSVSWYQQTPGQGLQFLFEYFSETQRNKGNFPGRFSGRQFSNSRSEMNVSTLELGDSALYLCASSKGLAGGETQYFGPGTRLLVL.

This clonotype showed up just a few times. The V call is TRBV7-8, the J call TRBJ2-1; possible D gene TRBD2, 6 bases. CDR1 is SGHVS, CDR2 FQNEAQ, per germline. V shed 5 bases and J shed 3 bases, with 14 bases lying between them. The CDR3 runs to 15 residues. CDR3 DNA sequence: TGTGCCAGCAGCCCCGGACTAATCTACTACAATGAGCAGTTCTTC. It specifies CASSPGLIYYNEQFF. Using reference TRBV7-8 and TRBJ2-1 for the parts outside the CDR3, the full variable domain is GAGVSQSPRYKVAKRGQDVALRCDPISGHVSLFWYQQALGQGPEFLTYFQNEAQLDKSGLPSDRFFAERPEGSVSTLKIQRTQQEDSAVYLCASSPGLIYYNEQFFGPGTRLTVL.

The chain recombines TRBV11-3 with TRBJ2-3; TRBD2 aligns across 11 bases. The CDR3 totals 16 residues. Germline-derived CDR1 and CDR2 are SGHNT and YENEEA. The junction had 4 bases not matched to a gene; V was cut back by 3 bases and J by 2 bases. The CDR3 spells CASSFGSGGATDTQYF. In DNA, the CDR3 is TGTGCCAGCAGCTTCGGTAGCGGGGGGGCCACAGATACGCAGTATTTT.

This clonotype was detected ten times or more. V gene TRBV5-1 combines with J gene TRBJ2-7, with 7 bases identical to TRBD1. The CDR3 runs to 14 residues. With V trimmed by 7 bases and J by 5 bases, 12 bases remained unmatched. CDR1 and CDR2 from the germline V gene are SGHRS and YFSETQ. The CDR3 DNA reads TGCGCCAGCCGCCAATTGACAGGGCCGAACGAGCAGTACTTC. Encoded protein: CASRQLTGPNEQYF.

This clonotype showed up just a few times. One end of the junction does not line up with germline, which may come from a read error. The rearrangement uses TRBV5-1 and TRBJ1-1; possibly TRBD1 for D (6 bases). This CDR3 has 15 amino acids. Germline-derived CDR1 and CDR2 are SGHRS and YFSETQ. The CDR3 coding sequence is TGCGCCAGCAGAAAGACACAGGGAGCGAACGCTGAAGCTTTCTTT. As protein: CASRKTQGANAEAFF.

This clonotype appeared many times. V gene TRBV7-2 combines with J gene TRBJ1-1; maybe TRBD1 (5 bases). CDR1 SGHTA and CDR2 FQGNSA come from the germline V gene. Trimming removed 5 bases at V and 5 bases at J, with 21 bases between. The CDR3 consists of 16 residues. The CDR3 protein is CASSPRQFGAATEAFF. CDR3 bases: TGTGCCAGCAGCCCTCGACAATTTGGGGCGGCGACTGAAGCTTTCTTT.

This rearrangement joins TRBV2 to TRBJ1-4; the match to TRBD1 covers 10 bases. The germline V gene encodes CDR1 SNHLY and CDR2 FYNNEI. The CDR3 has 13 amino acids. V gave up 7 bases and J gave up 8 bases; unmatched junction bases: 4. CDR3 sequence reads: CASTETGGEKLFF. CDR3 in DNA: TGTGCCAGCACCGAGACAGGGGGCGAAAAACTGTTTTTT.

V is TRBV7-2 and J is TRBJ2-4, with 8 bases matching TRBD1. V was clipped by 5 bases and J by 9 bases; unmatched bases: 12. The CDR3 has 15 amino acids. Germline V gene data show CDR1 as SGHTA and CDR2 as FQGNSA. CDR3 amino acids: CASSTQGTGRPIQYF. CDR3 sequence (DNA): TGTGCCAGCAGCACTCAAGGGACAGGTCGGCCCATTCAGTACTTC. Full variable domain (outside the CDR3, taken from reference TRBV7-2 and TRBJ2-4): GAGVSQSPSNKVTEKGKDVELRCDPISGHTALYWYRQSLGQGLEFLIYFQGNSAPDKSGLPSDRFSAERTGGSVSTLTIQRTQQEDSAVYLCASSTQGTGRPIQYFGAGTRLSVL.

The CDR3 sequence: CASSQGVQGTEAFF. The CDR3 nucleotides are TGTGCCAGCAGCCAGGGGGTACAGGGAACTGAAGCTTTCTTT. This rearrangement joins TRBV3-1 to TRBJ1-1, with a weak D call TRBD1 (6 bases). Germline V gene sequence: CDR1 LGHDT, CDR2 YNNKEL (reference sequence). The CDR3 has 14 residues. The V gene lost 3 bases and the J gene lost 5 bases, with 13 bases spanning the gap. Full variable domain (remainder filled in from reference TRBV3-1 and TRBJ1-1): DTAVSQTPKYLVTQMGNDKSIKCEQNLGHDTMYWYKQDSKKFLKIMFSYNNKELIINETVPNRFSPKSPDKAHLNLHINSLELGDSAVYFCASSQGVQGTEAFFGQGTRLTVV.

The sample holds many counts of this clonotype. The rearrangement links TRBV5-6 to TRBJ2-5, with D unresolved. The V end was cut by 1 base, the J end by 2 bases, with 9 bases between. Germline CDR1 reads SGHDT; CDR2 reads YYEEEE. The CDR3 has 14 residues. CDR3 coding DNA: TGTGCCAGCAGCTTGCGGCAGACTCAAGAGACCCAGTACTTC. This sequence encodes CASSLRQTQETQYF.

This clonotype was detected a few times. The genes are TRBV11-2 and TRBJ1-5; D remains ambiguous. Germline V gives CDR1 SGHAT, CDR2 FQNNGV. The CDR3 covers 13 residues. V lost 8 bases and J lost 5, with 13 bases in between. The CDR3 DNA is TGTGCCAGCGCCGAGGTGCCGTATCAGCCCCAGCATTTT. Protein sequence: CASAEVPYQPQHF.

The J gene is TRBJ1-5, the V gene TRBV20-1; D gene uncertain. The V end was cut by 3 bases, the J end by 0 bases, with 12 bases between. Germline CDR1 and CDR2: DFQATT and SNEGSKA (reference sequence). The CDR3 covers 15 residues. CDR3 bases: TGCAGTGCTAGGTCGCACGTTGATAGCAATCAGCCCCAGCATTTT. Translation: CSARSHVDSNQPQHF.

A few counts support this clonotype. The chain combines TRBV21-1 with TRBJ2-3. TRBV21-1 is listed as a pseudogene. The CDR3 consists of 15 residues. The CDR3: CASSKEEGSTDTQYF. The CDR3 region has the DNA TGTGCCAGCAGCAAAGAAGAAGGCAGCACAGATACGCAGTATTTT.

This clonotype was detected a few times. The rearrangement links TRBV29-1 to TRBJ2-3; D remains ambiguous. Trimming took off 4 bases at V and 2 bases at J, with 4 bases between the two ends. The CDR3 contains 11 residues. Germline assignment: CDR1 SQVTM and CDR2 ANQGSEA. The CDR3 region has the DNA TGCAGCGTTGGCCCCACAGATACGCAGTATTTT. Its protein product is CSVGPTDTQYF.

The chain's CDR3 is CASSTLEGQPRETQYF. The CDR3 DNA sequence: TGTGCCAGCAGTACCCTTGAGGGCCAACCACGCGAGACCCAGTACTTC. The rearrangement joins TRBV27 to TRBJ2-5; tentative D call: TRBD2 (5 bases). Per the germline V gene, CDR1 is MNHEY and CDR2 is SMNVEV (reference sequence). This CDR3 spans 16 amino acids. The V gene lost 5 bases and the J gene lost 5 bases, with 21 bases spanning the gap.

The V call is TRBV12-3 or TRBV12-4, the J call TRBJ2-1; TRBD2 matches 14 bases. V dropped 6 bases and J dropped 0; count of bases not matched to a gene: 4. The CDR3 length is 17 residues. This CDR3 is CASSGLAGGSSYNEQFF. CDR3 nucleotide sequence: TGTGCCAGCAGCGGACTAGCGGGAGGTAGCTCCTACAATGAGCAGTTCTTC.